These 21 T cell receptor beta chains were all obtained from the same sample, sequenced in a study of CD8 T cells in ankylosing spondylitis. The study, taken as a whole, reports: What seemed typical of ankylosing spondylitis blood was a TCR beta motif built from several highly homologous variants.

TCRdb called the 5' RACE reads again in MiXCR, with one record for every CDR3 protein. The repertoire holds about 840,000 distinct CDR3 sequences, with 12% as singletons. Antigens of these TCRs are unknown. The sequenced sample was blood, either unsorted or a sorted T cell fraction (not recorded which). All receptors come from a male donor with ankylosing spondylitis.

The rearrangement links TRBV15 to TRBJ1-5; perhaps TRBD1 as D (5 bases). The CDR3 totals 16 residues. Trimming shortened V by 0 bases and J by 6 bases, and 15 bases separated the two germline ends. Germline CDR1 LNHNV, CDR2 YYDKDF (reference sequence). The CDR3 DNA sequence: TGTGCCACCAGCAGAGATTTAGGGCAGGGTCTTCAGCCCCAGCATTTT. Encoded protein: CATSRDLGQGLQPQHF.

In this sample, this clonotype turned up many times. The V and J genes are TRBV10-3 and TRBJ2-1; D could derive from TRBD1 or TRBD2 (6 bases each). Germline V gives CDR1 ENHRY, CDR2 SYGVKD. V was clipped by 10 bases and J by 0 bases, with 13 bases between them. This CDR3 is built from 14 residues. The CDR3 loop is CASLADSSYNEQFF. In DNA form, the CDR3 reads TGTGCCAGCTTAGCGGACAGCTCCTACAATGAGCAGTTCTTC.

This clonotype was observed a handful of times. V gene TRBV5-6 combines with J gene TRBJ2-1, with D hard to call. The germline gives CDR1 SGHDT, CDR2 YYEEEE. This CDR3 spans 17 amino acids. V lost 4 bases, J lost 0 bases, and 17 bases lay in between. Written as DNA, the CDR3 is TGTGCCAGCAGCCGAGAACCAACCTACGTCTCCTACAATGAGCAGTTCTTC. As protein: CASSREPTYVSYNEQFF.

This clonotype has at least ten counts. The rearrangement joins TRBV7-9 to TRBJ1-2; TRBD1 matches 7 bases. Germline values: CDR1 SEHNR, CDR2 FQNEAQ (reference sequence). This CDR3 comprises 15 residues. The V segment lost 5 bases and the J segment 0 bases; nucleotides outside the gene matches: 6. This CDR3 is CASSLTGIANYGYTF. The CDR3 coding sequence is TGTGCCAGCAGCCTGACAGGGATCGCTAACTATGGCTACACCTTC.

In regard to this clonotype: Since a much larger clone is just one base distant, this may be a read error. CDR3 sequence: CASSLAGFLYNEQFF. CDR3 nucleotide sequence: TGTGCCAGCAGCTTAGCAGGATTTCTCTACAATGAGCAGTTCTTC. The chain uses TRBV7-9 and TRBJ2-1; D is uncertain. This CDR3 spans 15 amino acids. Per germline, CDR1 SEHNR and CDR2 FQNEAQ (reference sequence). V gave up 0 bases and J gave up 3 bases, with 9 bases separating them.

To note about this clonotype: One junction end disagrees with the germline gene, perhaps due to a read error. This chain's CDR3 is CASSLAPRDRGDEQFF. The CDR3 DNA reads as TGTGCTAGCAGCTTAGCTCCTCGGGACAGGGGTGATGAGCAGTTCTTC. The rearrangement uses TRBV7-7 and TRBJ2-1, with 10 positions matching TRBD1. Germline CDR1 and CDR2: SSHAT and FNYEAQ (reference sequence). The CDR3 is made up of 16 amino acids. The complete variable domain, with remaining parts taken from reference TRBV7-7 and TRBJ2-1, reads GAGVSQSPRYKVTKRGQDVTLRCDPISSHATLYWYQQALGQGPEFLTYFNYEAQPDKSGLPSDRFSAERPEGSISTLTIQRTEQRDSAMYRCASSLAPRDRGDEQFFGPGTRLTVL.

The sample holds a few counts of this clonotype. The V call is TRBV4-3, the J call TRBJ1-1; D remains ambiguous. V was clipped by 4 bases and J by 5 bases, with 17 bases between them. CDR1 is LGHNA, CDR2 YSLEER, per germline. The CDR3 loop spans 15 amino acids. The CDR3 spells CASSLEPRVGTEAFF. In DNA form, the CDR3 reads TGCGCCAGCAGCCTCGAACCAAGAGTCGGGACTGAAGCTTTCTTT.

This clonotype was counted between two and nine times. This sequence joins TRBV27 and TRBJ2-2; 7 bases are shared with TRBD1. V lost 6 bases and J lost 3; bases outside the gene matches: 4. From germline, CDR1 is MNHEY and CDR2 SMNVEV (reference sequence). The CDR3 runs to 14 residues. CDR3 bases: TGTGCCAGCAGAGCCACAGGGGACACCGGGGAGCTGTTTTTT. Translated, it gives CASRATGDTGELFF.

The table lists this clonotype with a few counts. The chain joins TRBV11-1 to TRBJ2-4; TRBD2 aligns across 7 bases. The J segment lost 0 bases and the V segment lost 5 bases, leaving 7 bases of the junction unmatched. Germline CDR1 and CDR2: SGHAT and FQDESV (reference sequence). The CDR3 is 16 residues long. CDR3 amino acids: CASSPWREIAKNIQYF. The CDR3 nucleotides read TGTGCCAGCAGCCCCTGGCGGGAGATAGCCAAAAACATTCAGTACTTC.

There are many counts of this clonotype. The rearrangement joins TRBV18 to TRBJ2-5; D uncertain. Looked up from germline, CDR1 is KGHSH and CDR2 is LQKENI. This CDR3 has 12 amino acids. V was trimmed by 5 bases and J by 2 bases, leaving 6 bases between them. DNA of the CDR3: TGTGCCAGCTCATCCCAGCAAGAGACCCAGTACTTC. Amino acid sequence: CASSSQQETQYF.

This clonotype was counted ten times or more. The chain joins TRBV5-1 to TRBJ1-4; D gene unclear. Germline CDR1 is SGHRS and CDR2 is YFSETQ. V shed 0 bases and J shed 8 bases, with 8 bases lying between them. This CDR3 is 13 amino acids long. This CDR3 is CASSLDAWEKLFF. The CDR3 DNA reads as TGCGCCAGCAGCTTGGACGCTTGGGAAAAACTGTTTTTT.

The rearrangement joins TRBV13 to TRBJ1-4; D is unresolved. The CDR3 has 14 amino acids. Per germline, CDR1 PRHDT and CDR2 FYEKMQ (reference sequence). Trimming cost V 5 bases and J 4 bases, with 11 bases left between them. The CDR3, as DNA: TGTGCCAGCAGCCTCAGAGAGGGTAATGAAAAACTGTTTTTT. Its protein is CASSLREGNEKLFF.

This clonotype was seen only a few times. The rearrangement links TRBV7-2 to TRBJ2-1; D is perhaps TRBD2 (5 bases). V lost 1 base and J 6 bases, leaving 10 bases between the germline ends. Germline V gene lookup returns CDR1 SGHTA and CDR2 FQGNSA. The length of the CDR3 is 14 residues. The CDR3 here is CASSLVVGSNEQFF. Written as DNA, the CDR3 is TGTGCCAGCAGCTTAGTTGTGGGGAGCAATGAGCAGTTCTTC.

This clonotype has a handful of counts. V is TRBV27 and J is TRBJ2-3; D not certain. The ends were cut back, 0 bases at V and 8 bases at J, with 9 bases in the middle. CDR1 and CDR2 from the germline V gene are MNHEY and SMNVEV (reference sequence). The CDR3 is made up of 13 amino acids. The CDR3 spells CASSLSRVGTQYF. The CDR3 DNA follows: TGTGCCAGCAGTTTATCGAGAGTGGGTACGCAGTATTTT.

The rearrangement uses TRBV27 and TRBJ2-7; 8 nucleotides line up with TRBD2. The ends lost 5 bases at V and 3 bases at J; junction bases unmatched: 15. The germline V gene has CDR1 MNHEY and CDR2 SMNVEV (reference sequence). The CDR3 totals 17 residues. The CDR3 DNA reads as TGTGCCAGCAGTCCCCTCGGGGTGGGACTAGGGGACTACGAGCAGTACTTC. It yields the protein CASSPLGVGLGDYEQYF.

Only a few counts were recorded for this clonotype. The genes are TRBV20-1 and TRBJ2-7; possibly TRBD2 for D (5 bases). V lost 0 bases to trimming and J lost 7 bases, with 25 bases between them. CDR1 and CDR2 (germline): DFQATT, SNEGSKA (reference sequence). This CDR3 has 17 amino acids. CDR3 in amino acids: CSARDGRRAASIGEQYF. The DNA for the CDR3 is TGCAGTGCTAGAGATGGTAGGCGGGCCGCGTCTATCGGTGAGCAGTACTTC.

This clonotype showed up many times. The V gene is TRBV29-1, the J gene TRBJ1-5, with D uncertain. This CDR3 region has 13 residues. Trimming pared 4 bases from V and 2 bases from J, leaving 9 bases between. Germline-derived CDR1 and CDR2 are SQVTM and ANQGSEA. The CDR3 region has the DNA TGCAGCGTTGTTCCCTCCGGCAATCAGCCCCAGCATTTT. Its translation is CSVVPSGNQPQHF.

This clonotype was recorded many times. The V and J genes are TRBV29-1 and TRBJ1-1; 10 bases line up with TRBD1. CDR1 and CDR2 from the germline V gene are SQVTM and ANQGSEA. The V gene end was trimmed by 7 bases and the J gene end by 0 bases; junction bases not matched to a gene: 5. The CDR3 covers 14 residues. The chain's CDR3 is CSGTGQGMNTEAFF. Here the CDR3 DNA reads TGCAGCGGTACGGGACAGGGGATGAACACTGAAGCTTTCTTT.

This clonotype was found a few times. This chain links TRBV7-8 with TRBJ2-1; 10 positions agree with TRBD2. The V segment lost 1 base and the J segment 13 bases; nucleotides outside the gene matches: 10. The CDR3 consists of 15 residues. Germline CDR1 reads SGHVS; CDR2 reads FQNEAQ. The CDR3 DNA reads TGTGCCAGCAGCTTAGAATCGGTACTAGCGGGAACACAGTTCTTC. This gives the protein CASSLESVLAGTQFF.

This rearrangement joins TRBV18 to TRBJ1-1; perhaps TRBD1 as D (5 bases). From germline, CDR1 is KGHSH and CDR2 LQKENI. Trimming left V 6 bases short and J 5 bases short, with 16 bases between. The CDR3 contains 14 residues. Here the CDR3 reads CASSEKRGPTEAFF. CDR3 sequence (DNA): TGTGCCAGCTCCGAGAAGAGGGGTCCGACTGAAGCTTTCTTT.

This clonotype was detected many times. The chain is built from TRBV10-3 and TRBJ1-1, with 9 bases fitting TRBD1. The CDR3 loop spans 13 amino acids. With 10 bases clipped from V and 8 bases from J, the junction kept 11 bases outside the gene matches. Germline-derived CDR1 and CDR2 are ENHRY and SYGVKD. DNA for the CDR3: TGTGCCACGAAGGAGGGACAGGGATCAGAAGCTTTCTTT. Translated: CATKEGQGSEAFF.